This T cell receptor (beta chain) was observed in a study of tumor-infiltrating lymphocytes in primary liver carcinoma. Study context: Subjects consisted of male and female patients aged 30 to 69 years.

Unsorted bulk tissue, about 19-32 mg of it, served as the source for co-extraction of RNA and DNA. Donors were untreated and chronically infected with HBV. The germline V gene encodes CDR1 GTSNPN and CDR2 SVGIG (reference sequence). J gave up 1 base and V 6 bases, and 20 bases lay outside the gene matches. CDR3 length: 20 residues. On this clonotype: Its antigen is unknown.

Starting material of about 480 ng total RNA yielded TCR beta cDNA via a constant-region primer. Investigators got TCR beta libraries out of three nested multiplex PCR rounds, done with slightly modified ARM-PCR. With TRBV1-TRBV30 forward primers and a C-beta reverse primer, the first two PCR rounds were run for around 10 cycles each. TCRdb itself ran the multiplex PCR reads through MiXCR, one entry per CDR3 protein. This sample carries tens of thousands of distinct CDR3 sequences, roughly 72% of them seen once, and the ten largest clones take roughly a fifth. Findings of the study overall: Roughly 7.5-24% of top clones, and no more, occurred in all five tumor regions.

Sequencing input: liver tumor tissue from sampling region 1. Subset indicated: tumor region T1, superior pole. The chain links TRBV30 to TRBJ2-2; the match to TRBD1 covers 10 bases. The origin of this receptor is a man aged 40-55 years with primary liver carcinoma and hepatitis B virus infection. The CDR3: CACLGLSSWGQGLNTGELFF. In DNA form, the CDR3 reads TGTGCCTGTCTGGGACTCAGCAGCTGGGGACAGGGGTTGAACACCGGGGAGCTGTTTTTT.